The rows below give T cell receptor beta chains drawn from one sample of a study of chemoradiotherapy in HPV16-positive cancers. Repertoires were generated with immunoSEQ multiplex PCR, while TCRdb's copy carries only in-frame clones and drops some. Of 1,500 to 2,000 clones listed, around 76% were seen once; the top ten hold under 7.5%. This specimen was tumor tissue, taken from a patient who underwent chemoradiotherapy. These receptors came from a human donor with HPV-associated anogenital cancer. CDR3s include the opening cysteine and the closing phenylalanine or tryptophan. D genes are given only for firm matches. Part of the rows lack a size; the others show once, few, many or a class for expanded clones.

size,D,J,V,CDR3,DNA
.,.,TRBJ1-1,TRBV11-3,CASSWTVNTEAFF,TGTGCCAGCAGCTGGACAGTGAACACTGAAGCTTTCTTT
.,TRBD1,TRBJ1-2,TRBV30,CAWRKRQGSGGYTF,TGTGCCTGGCGTAAAAGACAGGGTTCGGGTGGCTACACCTTC
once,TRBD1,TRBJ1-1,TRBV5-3,CARSWKGQGAGAEAFF,TGTGCCAGAAGCTGGAAGGGACAGGGGGCGGGCGCTGAAGCTTTCTTT
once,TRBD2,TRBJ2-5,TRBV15,CATSGGRGGQETQYF,TGTGCCACCAGTGGCGGGAGGGGGGGCCAAGAGACCCAGTACTTC
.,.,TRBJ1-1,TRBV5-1,CASSLLGGRGTEAFF,TGCGCCAGCAGCTTGCTCGGGGGCAGGGGCACTGAAGCTTTCTTT
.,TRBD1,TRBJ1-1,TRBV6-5,CASSHSATGEAFF,TGTGCCAGCAGTCACTCGGCGACAGGGGAAGCTTTCTTT
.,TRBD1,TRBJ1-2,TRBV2,CASSPGPGQGGGYTF,TGTGCCAGCAGCCCCGGACCGGGACAGGGAGGCGGCTACACCTTC
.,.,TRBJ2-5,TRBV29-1,CSADSGGETQYF,TGCAGCGCGGACAGTGGAGGAGAGACCCAGTACTTC
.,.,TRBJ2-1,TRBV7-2,CASSLALVPGTPGYEQFF,TGTGCCAGCAGCTTAGCGCTAGTGCCCGGGACTCCAGGTTATGAGCAGTTCTTC
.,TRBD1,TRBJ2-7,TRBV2,CASRQGDSYEQYF,TGTGCCAGCAGACAGGGGGATAGCTACGAGCAGTACTTC
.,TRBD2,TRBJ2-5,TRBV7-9,CASSLTGLAGETQYF,TGTGCCAGCAGCTTAACGGGACTAGCGGGAGAGACCCAGTACTTC
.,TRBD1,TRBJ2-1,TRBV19,CAIDGGTGVFF,TGTGCCATCGACGGGGGGACAGGGGTGTTCTTC
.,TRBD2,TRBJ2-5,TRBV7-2,CASSDRLAGVETQYF,TGTGCCAGCAGCGACCGACTAGCCGGGGTGGAGACCCAGTACTTC
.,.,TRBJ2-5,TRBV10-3,CAITSGGQETQYF,TGTGCCATCACTTCCGGCGGCCAAGAGACCCAGTACTTC
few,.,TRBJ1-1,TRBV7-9,CASSPPGTEAFF,TGTGCCAGCAGCCCCCCGGGGACTGAAGCTTTCTTT
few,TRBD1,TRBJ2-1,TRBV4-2,CASSQETGGSYNEQFF,TGTGCCAGCAGCCAAGAAACAGGGGGTTCCTACAATGAGCAGTTCTTC
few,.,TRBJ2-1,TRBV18,CASSHDVSPYNEQFF,TGTGCCAGCTCACATGACGTTTCCCCTTACAATGAGCAGTTCTTC
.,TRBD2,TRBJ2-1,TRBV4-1,CASSQGLAGGGDEQFF,TGCGCCAGCAGCCAAGGACTAGCGGGAGGGGGCGATGAGCAGTTCTTC
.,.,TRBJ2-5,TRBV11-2,CASSLGGGGQGKETQYF,TGTGCCAGCAGCTTAGGAGGAGGGGGGCAGGGAAAAGAGACCCAGTACTTC
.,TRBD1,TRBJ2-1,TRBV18,CASSPTDRRGPTYNEQFF,TGTGCCAGCTCACCTACCGACAGAAGGGGGCCTACCTACAATGAGCAGTTCTTC
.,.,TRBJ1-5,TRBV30,CAWAQGSNQPQHF,TGTGCCTGGGCACAGGGTAGCAATCAGCCCCAGCATTTT
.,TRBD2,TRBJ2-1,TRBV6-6,CASSSAGARNEQFF,TGTGCCAGCAGTTCCGCGGGAGCGAGGAATGAGCAGTTCTTC
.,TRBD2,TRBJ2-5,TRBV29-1,CSAFSGGKETQYF,TGCAGCGCATTCAGCGGGGGAAAAGAGACCCAGTACTTC
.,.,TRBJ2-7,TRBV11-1,CASSQLDYEQYF,TGTGCCAGCAGTCAACTTGACTACGAGCAGTACTTC
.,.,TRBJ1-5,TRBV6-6,CASSSRTLPGQPQHF,TGTGCCAGCAGTTCCAGGACATTGCCAGGTCAGCCCCAGCATTTT
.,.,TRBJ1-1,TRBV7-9,CASSFGLRDTEAFF,TGTGCCAGCAGCTTTGGACTTCGGGACACTGAAGCTTTCTTT
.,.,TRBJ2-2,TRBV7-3,CASSKGDYPITGELFF,TGTGCCAGCAGCAAGGGGGACTACCCCATCACCGGGGAGCTGTTTTTT
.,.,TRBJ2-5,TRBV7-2,CASSFGDVETQYF,TGTGCCAGCAGCTTCGGGGATGTGGAGACCCAGTACTTC
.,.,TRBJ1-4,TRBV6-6,CASSYSGQGLEKLFF,TGTGCCAGCAGTTACTCCGGCCAGGGCCTTGAAAAACTGTTTTTT
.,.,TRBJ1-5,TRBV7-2,CASSQSSNQPQHF,TGTGCCAGCAGCCAATCTAGCAATCAGCCCCAGCATTTT
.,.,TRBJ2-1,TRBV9,CASSVGPEGGPYNEQFF,TGTGCCAGCAGCGTAGGTCCGGAGGGGGGCCCCTACAATGAGCAGTTCTTC
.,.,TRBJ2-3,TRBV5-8,CASSLFAGTSTDTQYF,TGTGCCAGCAGCTTATTCGCGGGAACTAGCACAGATACGCAGTATTTT
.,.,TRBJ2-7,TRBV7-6,CASSPNEGPSIYEQYF,TGTGCCAGCAGCCCAAACGAAGGGCCTAGTATATACGAGCAGTACTTC
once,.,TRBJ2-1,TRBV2,CASRQTEGGYEQFF,TGTGCCAGCAGGCAGACCGAAGGGGGGTATGAGCAGTTCTTC
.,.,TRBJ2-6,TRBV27,CASRPTSRAGANVLTF,TGTGCCAGCAGGCCTACTTCGAGGGCTGGGGCCAACGTCCTGACTTTC
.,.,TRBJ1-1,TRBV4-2,CASSQGGAWNTEAFF,TGTGCCAGCAGCCAAGGTGGGGCGTGGAACACTGAAGCTTTCTTT
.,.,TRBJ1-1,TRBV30,CAFGKTAAATEAFF,TGTGCCTTCGGCAAAACTGCGGCGGCCACTGAAGCTTTCTTT
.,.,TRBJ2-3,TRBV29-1,CSVAPSTDTQYF,TGCAGCGTCGCCCCGAGCACAGATACGCAGTATTTT
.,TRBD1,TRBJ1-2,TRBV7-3,CASSATGGPPAGYTF,TGTGCCAGCAGCGCGACAGGGGGCCCGCCCGCTGGCTACACCTTC